One sample yielded the 30 T cell receptor beta chains listed below, sequenced in a study of OX40 agonist ivuxolimab in advanced cancers. The protocol was immunoSEQ multiplex PCR, while the TCRdb copy is restricted to in-frame clones and leaves out a portion. Here the sample spans 30,000 to 40,000 clones, roughly 91% being singletons. The sample was CD4+ or CD8+ T cells sorted from blood, taken in a trial of the OX40 agonist ivuxolimab. Receptor source: an adult with an advanced solid tumor such as melanoma, head and neck, liver or kidney cancer.

The chain recombines TRBV28 with TRBJ2-3, with 9 bases lining up with TRBD2. In germline, CDR1 is MDHEN, CDR2 SYDVKM. This CDR3 region has 17 residues. V lost 3 bases to trimming and J lost 8 bases; unmatched junction nucleotides: 15. CDR3 nucleotide sequence: TGTGCCAGCAGTTTGATAGCGGGGGTTGCGGGTTCGGGTACGCAGTATTTT. Amino acid sequence: CASSLIAGVAGSGTQYF. The variable domain in full, completed from reference TRBV28 and TRBJ2-3, reads DVKVTQSSRYLVKRTGEKVFLECVQDMDHENMFWYRQDPGLGLRLIYFSYDVKMKEKGDIPEGYSVSREKKERFSLILESASTNQTSMYLCASSLIAGVAGSGTQYFGPGTRLTVL.

The J gene is TRBJ1-1, the V gene TRBV19, with TRBD1 matching over 8 bases. The V and J ends lost 5 bases and 7 bases, in that order; junction bases with no gene match: 9. CDR3 size: 14 residues. Germline CDR1 reads LNHDA; CDR2 reads SQIVND (reference sequence). CDR3 in DNA: TGTGCCAGTAGTGTTACCGGGACAGGAGGTGAAGCTTTCTTT. It yields the protein CASSVTGTGGEAFF.

The chain uses TRBV13 and TRBJ2-7; no clear D gene. Germline-derived CDR1 and CDR2 are PRHDT and FYEKMQ (reference sequence). The V end was cut by 5 bases, the J end by 1 base, with 6 bases between. The CDR3 runs to 12 residues. The CDR3 DNA follows: TGTGCCAGCAGCCACGAGTCCTACGAGCAGTACTTC. It translates to CASSHESYEQYF.

The chain uses TRBV5-6 and TRBJ1-3; maybe TRBD1 (6 bases). The V gene lost 3 bases and the J gene lost 0 bases, with 13 bases spanning the gap. Germline V CDR1 and CDR2: SGHDT, YYEEEE. The CDR3 consists of 16 residues. The CDR3 coding sequence is TGTGCCAGCAGCTCAACAGGGCCCAGCTCTGGAAACACCATATATTTT. Its protein product is CASSSTGPSSGNTIYF.

This clone was seen a handful of times. The rearrangement uses TRBV30 and TRBJ1-1; D not certain. The CDR3 covers 13 residues. CDR1 and CDR2 (germline): GTSNPN, SVGIG (reference sequence). CDR3 bases: TGTGCACGGGAAGTAGGCCCCAGTACTGAAGCTTTCTTT. Protein sequence: CAREVGPSTEAFF. Filled out from reference TRBV30 and TRBJ1-1, the complete variable domain reads SQTIHQWPATLVQPVGSPLSLECTVEGTSNPNLYWYRQAAGRGLQLLFYSVGIGQISSEVPQNLSASRPQDRQFILSSKKLLLSDSGFYLCAREVGPSTEAFFGQGTRLTVV.

This chain links TRBV6-1 with TRBJ2-7; either TRBD1 or TRBD2 may fit D (5 bases each). This CDR3 comprises 14 residues. Trimming removed 3 bases at V and 3 bases at J, with 12 bases between. Germline CDR1 MNHNS, CDR2 SASEGT. The CDR3: CASSDPGPVYEQYF. CDR3 DNA: TGTGCCAGCAGTGACCCGGGACCGGTCTACGAGCAGTACTTC.

This chain connects TRBV18 to TRBJ2-5, with TRBD2 matching 13 bases. The CDR3 spans 16 residues. The germline V gene has CDR1 KGHSH and CDR2 LQKENI. V shed 5 bases and J 3 bases; nucleotides not matched to a gene: 6. The CDR3 sequence is CASSRTSGGAEETQYF. Written as DNA, the CDR3 is TGTGCCAGCTCAAGAACTAGCGGGGGGGCCGAAGAGACCCAGTACTTC.

This clone appeared a single time. The rearrangement uses TRBV7-2 and TRBJ1-1; 7 nucleotides line up with TRBD1. J gave up 5 bases and V 1 base, and 1 base lay outside the gene matches. CDR3 length: 13 amino acids. Germline V CDR1 and CDR2: SGHTA, FQGNSA. CDR3 amino acids: CASSLEQGTEAFF. DNA of the CDR3: TGTGCCAGCAGCTTAGAACAGGGGACTGAAGCTTTCTTT.

The count of this clone is one. The V call is TRBV7-2, the J call TRBJ2-7; 9 bases are shared with TRBD1. The CDR3 is 16 amino acids. J gave up 1 base and V 5 bases, and 9 bases lay outside the gene matches. Per the germline V gene, CDR1 is SGHTA and CDR2 is FQGNSA. CDR3 bases: TGTGCCAGCAGCCCGAGGACAGGGGCCTTTTCCTACGAGCAGTACTTC. Its translation: CASSPRTGAFSYEQYF.

V gene TRBV18 combines with J gene TRBJ2-7; tentatively, D is TRBD1 (6 bases). Trimming removed 3 bases at V and 0 bases at J, with 15 bases between. Germline values: CDR1 KGHSH, CDR2 LQKENI. The CDR3 runs 16 residues. In DNA form, the CDR3 reads TGTGCCAGCTCACCCGTATCGGGACAAGGCTCCTACGAGCAGTACTTC. Protein sequence: CASSPVSGQGSYEQYF.

The rearrangement joins TRBV28 to TRBJ1-4; no firm D call. From germline, CDR1 is MDHEN and CDR2 SYDVKM. CDR3 size: 14 residues. V dropped 2 bases and J dropped 7 bases, with 11 bases sitting between them. The CDR3 coding sequence is TGTGCCAGCAGTTTAAGAACGCGGGGTGAAAAACTGTTTTTT. Amino acids: CASSLRTRGEKLFF.

Only a few counts were recorded for this clone. Different DNA sequences within this sample yield the same CDR3. The V gene is TRBV7-9, the J gene TRBJ2-3; D is undetermined. V lost 1 base and J lost 2, with 7 bases in between. CDR1 is SEHNR and CDR2 is FQNEAQ in the germline V gene (reference sequence). There are 14 residues in the CDR3. CDR3 sequence reads: CASSLVLATDTQYF. The CDR3 DNA is TGTGCCAGCAGCTTAGTGTTAGCCACAGATACGCAGTATTTT.

This rearrangement joins TRBV11-2 to TRBJ2-7; TRBD1 matches at 9 bases. Germline V lookup: CDR1 SGHAT, CDR2 FQNNGV. The V and J ends lost 5 bases and 3 bases, in that order; junction bases with no gene match: 5. CDR3 length equals 14 residues. CDR3 coding DNA: TGTGCCAGCAGCCAGGGGGACAGGGTCTACGAGCAGTACTTC. It specifies CASSQGDRVYEQYF.

The gene calls are TRBV23-1 and TRBJ1-5; TRBD1 might be the D (6 bases). TRBV23-1 is assigned to the ORF class and has an uncertain function. With 2 bases removed from V and 11 bases from J, the gap between germline ends came to 22 bases. This CDR3 region has 16 residues. For the CDR3, the DNA is TGCGCCAGCAGTCAAAGGGGACACCCCTGGGTATGGGCCCAGCATTTT. Its translation: CASSQRGHPWVWAQHF.

This CDR3 reads CASSRVTGPGANVLTF. The CDR3 bases are TGTGCCAGCAGCCGGGTAACAGGGCCTGGGGCCAACGTCCTGACTTTC. The chain carries TRBV5-5 and TRBJ2-6; weak D call: TRBD1 (6 bases). The CDR3 is 16 residues long. Germline-derived CDR1 and CDR2 are SGHKS and YYEKEE (reference sequence). V was clipped by 4 bases and J by 2 bases, with 13 bases between them.

The rearrangement uses TRBV19 and TRBJ1-2, with a weak D call TRBD1 (6 bases). Germline V gene data show CDR1 as LNHDA and CDR2 as SQIVND (reference sequence). The CDR3 covers 14 residues. V was clipped by 2 bases and J by 5 bases, with 12 bases between them. The CDR3 spells CASSIQGLPYGYTF. The CDR3 DNA sequence: TGTGCCAGTAGTATACAGGGGTTGCCTTATGGCTACACCTTC.

The chain couples TRBV5-4 to TRBJ2-7; perhaps TRBD2 as D (5 bases). The CDR3 has 16 amino acids. The V end lost 4 bases, the J end lost 4 bases, and 21 bases lay between the germline ends. Germline V gene data show CDR1 as SGHNT and CDR2 as YYREEE (reference sequence). DNA for the CDR3: TGTGCCAGCAGCCAAGGAATAAGGTCTAGCCCGTACGAGCAGTACTTC. Amino acid sequence: CASSQGIRSSPYEQYF.

This chain connects TRBV30 to TRBJ2-5; 13 bases align to TRBD2. This CDR3 comprises 14 residues. The J segment lost 4 bases and the V segment lost 5 bases, leaving 4 bases of the junction unmatched. Germline assignment: CDR1 GTSNPN and CDR2 SVGIG (reference sequence). The CDR3 nucleotides are TGTGCCTGGGGGACTAGCGGGATCCCAGAGACCCAGTACTTC. Protein: CAWGTSGIPETQYF.

V gene TRBV10-1 combines with J gene TRBJ2-3; the D is unclear. V lost 0 bases to trimming and J lost 5 bases, with 6 bases between them. Germline assignment: CDR1 WNHNN and CDR2 SYGVQD (reference sequence). CDR3 length: 13 residues. The CDR3 region has the DNA TGCGCCAGCAGTGAGTCTGGTGGAGATACGCAGTATTTT. Translated: CASSESGGDTQYF.

The V call is TRBV2, the J call TRBJ1-5; the D gene is possibly TRBD1 (6 bases). Germline CDR1 is SNHLY and CDR2 is FYNNEI. This CDR3 has 14 amino acids. V gave up 2 bases and J gave up 6 bases, with 11 bases separating them. Here the CDR3 DNA reads TGTGCCAGCAGTGAAAACAGGGACATTCAGCCCCAGCATTTT. It encodes CASSENRDIQPQHF.

Concerning this clone itself: One junction end does not reproduce the germline sequence, and a read error may be involved. This chain uses TRBV7-7 with TRBJ1-1; D is unclear. This CDR3 has 14 residues. Germline V gives CDR1 SSHAT, CDR2 FNYEAQ (reference sequence). CDR3 bases: TGTGCTAGCAGCCCACTCGCCGAAAACACTGAAGCTTTCTTT. Translating gives CASSPLAENTEAFF.

The chain uses TRBV7-3 and TRBJ2-5; the D is unclear. V shed 0 bases and J shed 1 base, with 12 bases lying between them. The CDR3 loop spans 16 amino acids. Germline V gene lookup returns CDR1 SGHTA and CDR2 FQGTGA. CDR3 nucleotide sequence: TGTGCCAGCAGCTTAACGGTGGCACGGAGCCAAGAGACCCAGTACTTC. Amino acids: CASSLTVARSQETQYF.

Regarding this clone: Other DNA sequences in the same sample also yield this CDR3. The chain uses TRBV7-3 and TRBJ2-1; D gene ambiguous. CDR1 and CDR2 (germline): SGHTA, FQGTGA. V dropped 2 bases and J dropped 5 bases, with 10 bases sitting between them. The CDR3 length is 14 residues. CDR3 protein: CASSLSAGNNEQFF. The CDR3 bases are TGTGCCAGCAGCTTATCTGCTGGAAACAATGAGCAGTTCTTC.

CDR3 region: CASRLTGSNTGELFF. The CDR3 bases are TGCGCCAGCAGATTGACAGGGTCGAACACCGGGGAGCTGTTTTTT. The chain joins TRBV5-1 to TRBJ2-2, with 7 bases aligning to TRBD1. Germline assignment: CDR1 SGHRS and CDR2 YFSETQ. Unmatched junction bases numbered 4, after V lost 5 bases and J lost 0 bases. The CDR3 is made up of 15 amino acids.

The gene calls are TRBV28 and TRBJ2-2; 7 positions match TRBD2. V was pared by 7 bases and J by 1 base, with 9 bases of the junction left unmatched. Per germline, CDR1 MDHEN and CDR2 SYDVKM. The CDR3 covers 16 residues. The DNA for the CDR3 is TGTGCCAGCAAGAACCCGGGCGGGGGGAACACCGGGGAGCTGTTTTTT. It is translated as CASKNPGGGNTGELFF.

The chain joins TRBV6-1 to TRBJ1-4; tentatively, D is TRBD1 (5 bases). The CDR3 length is 12 residues. V lost 7 bases and J lost 6, with 9 bases in between. Germline CDR1 MNHNS, CDR2 SASEGT. In DNA form, the CDR3 reads TGTGCCAGCAATCGGGGGTATGAAAAACTGTTTTTT. It is translated as CASNRGYEKLFF.

This chain's CDR3 is CASSLMAGGGSPLHF. The DNA for the CDR3 is TGTGCCAGCAGCTTAATGGCGGGGGGAGGATCACCCCTCCACTTT. This sequence joins TRBV7-3 and TRBJ1-6; the D gene is possibly TRBD1 (5 bases). The CDR3 covers 15 residues. V lost 1 base and J 10 bases, leaving 14 bases between the germline ends. Per germline, CDR1 SGHTA and CDR2 FQGTGA.

A single count supports this clone. V gene TRBV5-1 combines with J gene TRBJ1-1; D gene uncertain. This CDR3 comprises 14 residues. Germline CDR1 and CDR2: SGHRS and YFSETQ. The V end was cut by 1 base, the J end by 1 base, with 8 bases between. The CDR3 nucleotides read TGCGCCAGCAGCTTGAACAGTCAGAACACTGAAGCTTTCTTT. The encoded protein is CASSLNSQNTEAFF.

This chain joins TRBV6-1 and TRBJ2-3, with TRBD1 matching over 9 bases. The CDR3 runs to 15 residues. Germline assignment: CDR1 MNHNS and CDR2 SASEGT. Unmatched junction bases numbered 2, after V lost 3 bases and J lost 1 base. CDR3 nucleotide sequence: TGTGCCAGCAGTGAGGACAGGGGCGGCACAGATACGCAGTATTTT. This codes for CASSEDRGGTDTQYF.

CDR3 sequence (DNA): TGTGCCAGCAGCTTAAGGCAGGGGGTGATTGAAGCTTTCTTT. Its translation: CASSLRQGVIEAFF. The chain couples TRBV7-6 to TRBJ1-1; 7 bases line up with TRBD1. The CDR3 extends over 14 amino acids. Germline V CDR1 and CDR2: SGHVS, FNYEAQ. Trimming removed 2 bases from V and 7 bases from J; junction bases left unmatched: 7. The full variable domain, with the rest looked up from reference TRBV7-6 and TRBJ1-1, is GAGVSQSPRYKVTKRGQDVALRCDPISGHVSLYWYRQALGQGPEFLTYFNYEAQQDKSGLPNDRFSAERPEGSISTLTIQRTEQRDSAMYRCASSLRQGVIEAFFGQGTRLTVV.